The 11 T cell receptor beta chains presented below share a single source sample, sequenced in a study of T cells in Graves' hyperthyroidism and ophthalmopathy. Amplified regions were TCR beta CDR3 sequences from RNA transcripts. The HTBI primer set was used in a first-round RT-PCR of the TCR CDR3. One entry per CDR3 protein results from TCRdb running MiXCR on the multiplex PCR reads. In the table there are about 620,000 distinct CDR3 sequences, 16% of which are singletons. The sequencing input was blood. Receptors originate from a woman aged 30 to 39 with Graves' hyperthyroidism.

The J gene is TRBJ2-2, the V gene TRBV5-6; D unclear. Germline V CDR1 and CDR2: SGHDT, YYEEEE. V lost 4 bases and J lost 2, with 9 bases in between. This CDR3 has 14 amino acids. CDR3 DNA: TGTGCCAGCAGCGGGATAATAAACACCGGGGAGCTGTTTTTT. The encoded protein is CASSGIINTGELFF.

This clonotype was recorded at least ten times. The chain combines TRBV28 with TRBJ2-7; D not certain. This CDR3 is built from 15 residues. The V gene's germline CDR1 is MDHEN and CDR2 SYDVKM. V was pared by 8 bases and J by 3 bases, with 20 bases between. The CDR3 loop is CASADPPRIVYEQYF. DNA for the CDR3: TGTGCCAGCGCTGATCCCCCTAGAATCGTCTACGAGCAGTACTTC.

This clonotype was detected a few times. The chain recombines TRBV12-3 or TRBV12-4 with TRBJ2-5, with TRBD2 as a possible D gene (6 bases). Trimming removed 5 bases from V and 0 bases from J, with 10 bases in between. The CDR3 contains 14 residues. The CDR3, as DNA: TGTGCCAGCAGTGAAACGGGAGACCAAGAGACCCAGTACTTC. As protein: CASSETGDQETQYF.

This clonotype was counted at least ten times. This chain joins TRBV6-1 and TRBJ2-3, with 12 bases fitting TRBD2. Germline CDR1 reads MNHNS; CDR2 reads SASEGT. V shed 4 bases, J shed 2 bases, and the junction held 4 bases outside the gene matches. The CDR3 extends over 16 amino acids. The CDR3: CASSALAGGVTDTQYF. CDR3 in DNA: TGTGCCAGCAGTGCCCTAGCGGGAGGGGTCACAGATACGCAGTATTTT.

This clonotype was counted many times. This chain connects TRBV30 to TRBJ2-1; D not certain. Per the germline V gene, CDR1 is GTSNPN and CDR2 is SVGIG (reference sequence). V shed 4 bases and J shed 4 bases, with 11 bases lying between them. The CDR3 runs 13 residues. The CDR3 region is CAWNGGRYNEQFF. CDR3 DNA sequence: TGTGCCTGGAACGGTGGACGGTACAATGAGCAGTTCTTC.

This clonotype was seen many times. J is TRBJ1-2 and V is TRBV12-3 or TRBV12-4, with 11 bases matching TRBD1. V was clipped by 5 bases and J by 5 bases; unmatched bases: 7. This CDR3 contains 15 residues. CDR3 in amino acids: CASSQWTGGRYGYTF. The DNA of the CDR3 is TGTGCCAGCAGTCAATGGACAGGGGGCCGATATGGCTACACCTTC.

This sequence joins TRBV12-3 or TRBV12-4 and TRBJ1-5; D possibly corresponds to TRBD1 (6 bases). V was clipped by 6 bases and J by 6 bases, with 15 bases between them. The length of the CDR3 is 14 residues. CDR3 coding DNA: TGTGCCAGCAGCCCCGCGGGGGCGAGTCAGCCCCAGCATTTT. Protein sequence: CASSPAGASQPQHF.

V and J are TRBV9 and TRBJ2-1; the match to TRBD2 covers 9 bases. The germline V gene has CDR1 SGDLS and CDR2 YYNGEE. The CDR3 runs 15 residues. The V and J ends lost 0 bases and 7 bases, in that order; junction bases with no gene match: 5. DNA for the CDR3: TGTGCCAGCAGCGTAGTAGCGGGAGATTGGAATGAGCAGTTCTTC. It codes for CASSVVAGDWNEQFF.

This clonotype occurred a few times. The chain employs TRBV20-1 and TRBJ2-1, with 8 nucleotides matching TRBD1. Trimming removed 5 bases from V and 9 bases from J; junction bases left unmatched: 12. CDR1 and CDR2 from the germline V gene are DFQATT and SNEGSKA (reference sequence). CDR3 size: 14 residues. The CDR3 DNA is TGCAGTGCTTTAGGACAGGGCGACGGTAGTGAGCAGTTCTTC. This translates into CSALGQGDGSEQFF.

This clonotype occurred many times. The chain recombines TRBV3-1 with TRBJ1-1, with 7 bases lining up with TRBD1. Trimming removed 0 bases from V and 0 bases from J; junction bases left unmatched: 4. Germline lookup yields CDR1 LGHDT and CDR2 YNNKEL (reference sequence). The CDR3 is 16 amino acids. The CDR3 sequence is CASSQEWGQLNTEAFF. In nucleotides, the CDR3 is TGTGCCAGCAGCCAAGAATGGGGACAGCTGAACACTGAAGCTTTCTTT. Full variable domain (outside the CDR3, taken from reference TRBV3-1 and TRBJ1-1): DTAVSQTPKYLVTQMGNDKSIKCEQNLGHDTMYWYKQDSKKFLKIMFSYNNKELIINETVPNRFSPKSPDKAHLNLHINSLELGDSAVYFCASSQEWGQLNTEAFFGQGTRLTVV.

This clonotype was detected many times. V gene TRBV9 combines with J gene TRBJ1-1; D gene unclear. Germline-derived CDR1 and CDR2 are SGDLS and YYNGEE. The CDR3 is made up of 14 amino acids. Trimming shortened V by 0 bases and J by 1 base, and 7 bases separated the two germline ends. The CDR3 loop is CASSVGRTNTEAFF. In DNA form, the CDR3 reads TGTGCCAGCAGCGTAGGCAGGACGAACACTGAAGCTTTCTTT. Full variable domain (outside the CDR3, taken from reference TRBV9 and TRBJ1-1): DSGVTQTPKHLITATGQRVTLRCSPRSGDLSVYWYQQSLDQGLQFLIQYYNGEERAKGNILERFSAQQFPDLHSELNLSSLELGDSALYFCASSVGRTNTEAFFGQGTRLTVV.